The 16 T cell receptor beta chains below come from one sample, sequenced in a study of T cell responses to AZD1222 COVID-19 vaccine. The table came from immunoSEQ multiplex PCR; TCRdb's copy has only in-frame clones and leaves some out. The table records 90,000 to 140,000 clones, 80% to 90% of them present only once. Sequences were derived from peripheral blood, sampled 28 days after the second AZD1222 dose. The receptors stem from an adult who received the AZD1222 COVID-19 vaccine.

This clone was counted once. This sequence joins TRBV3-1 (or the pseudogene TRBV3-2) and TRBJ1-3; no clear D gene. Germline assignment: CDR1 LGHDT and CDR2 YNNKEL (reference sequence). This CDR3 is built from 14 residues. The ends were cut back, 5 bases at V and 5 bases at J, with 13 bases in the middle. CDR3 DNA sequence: TGTGCCAGCAGCGAACCGGGAGGAAGAAACACCATATATTTT. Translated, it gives CASSEPGGRNTIYF.

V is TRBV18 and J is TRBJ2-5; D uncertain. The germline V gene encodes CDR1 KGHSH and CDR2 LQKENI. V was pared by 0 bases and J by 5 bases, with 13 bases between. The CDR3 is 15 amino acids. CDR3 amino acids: CASSPPLGFGETQYF. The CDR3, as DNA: TGTGCCAGCTCACCACCCCTGGGCTTCGGGGAGACCCAGTACTTC.

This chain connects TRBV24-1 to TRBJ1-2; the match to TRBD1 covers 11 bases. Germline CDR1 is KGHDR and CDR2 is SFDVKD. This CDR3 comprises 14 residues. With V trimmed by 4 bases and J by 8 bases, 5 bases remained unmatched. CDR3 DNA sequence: TGTGCCACCAGTGAGCCTGGGACAGGGGGAGGCTACACCTTC. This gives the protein CATSEPGTGGGYTF.

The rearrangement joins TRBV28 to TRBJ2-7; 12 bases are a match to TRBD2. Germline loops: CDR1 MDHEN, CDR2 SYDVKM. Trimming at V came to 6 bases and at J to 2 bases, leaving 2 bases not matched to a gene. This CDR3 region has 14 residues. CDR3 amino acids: CASRWTSGAYEQYF. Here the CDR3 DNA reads TGTGCCAGCAGATGGACTAGCGGGGCCTACGAGCAGTACTTC.

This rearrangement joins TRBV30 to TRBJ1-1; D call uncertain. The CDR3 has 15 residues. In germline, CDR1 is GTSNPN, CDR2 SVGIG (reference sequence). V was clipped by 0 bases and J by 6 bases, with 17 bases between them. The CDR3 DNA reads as TGTGCCTGGAGTGTAGAGGGCTACCTAATCTCTGAAGCTTTCTTT. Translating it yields CAWSVEGYLISEAFF.

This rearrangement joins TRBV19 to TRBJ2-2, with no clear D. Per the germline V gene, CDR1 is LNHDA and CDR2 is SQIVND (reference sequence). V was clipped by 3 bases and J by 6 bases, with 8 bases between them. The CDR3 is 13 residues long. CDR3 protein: CASSMLRAGELFF. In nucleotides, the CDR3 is TGTGCCAGTAGTATGCTTAGGGCCGGGGAGCTGTTTTTT.

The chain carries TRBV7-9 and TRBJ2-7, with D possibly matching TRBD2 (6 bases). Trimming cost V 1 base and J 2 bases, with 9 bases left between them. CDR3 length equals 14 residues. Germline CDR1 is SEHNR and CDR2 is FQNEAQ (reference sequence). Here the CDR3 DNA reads TGTGCCAGCAGCTTAGTGGCGGGGCCCTACGAGCAGTACTTC. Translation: CASSLVAGPYEQYF.

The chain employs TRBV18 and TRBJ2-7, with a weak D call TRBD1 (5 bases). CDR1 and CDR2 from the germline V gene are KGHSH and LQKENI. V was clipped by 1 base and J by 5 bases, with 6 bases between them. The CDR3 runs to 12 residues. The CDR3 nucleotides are TGTGCCAGCTCACCACTAGGGGACGAGCAGTACTTC. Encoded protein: CASSPLGDEQYF.

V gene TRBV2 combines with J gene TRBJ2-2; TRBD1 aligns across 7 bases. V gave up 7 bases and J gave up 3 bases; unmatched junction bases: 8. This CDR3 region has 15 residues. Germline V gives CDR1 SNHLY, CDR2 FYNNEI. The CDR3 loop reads CASTTDRADTGELFF. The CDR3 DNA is TGTGCCAGCACCACCGACAGGGCGGACACCGGGGAGCTGTTTTTT.

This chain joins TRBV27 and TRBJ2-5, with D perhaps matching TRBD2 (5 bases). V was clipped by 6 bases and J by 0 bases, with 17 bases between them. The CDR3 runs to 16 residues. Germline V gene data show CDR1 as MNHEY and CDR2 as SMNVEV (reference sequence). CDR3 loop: CASSPTKAQYQETQYF. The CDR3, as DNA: TGTGCCAGCAGCCCGACTAAGGCCCAGTACCAAGAGACCCAGTACTTC.

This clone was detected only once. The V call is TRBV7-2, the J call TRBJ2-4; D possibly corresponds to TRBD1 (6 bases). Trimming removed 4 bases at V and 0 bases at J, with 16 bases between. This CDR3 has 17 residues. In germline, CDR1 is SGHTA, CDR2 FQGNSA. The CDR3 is CASSSNTGLLAKNIQYF. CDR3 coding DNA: TGTGCCAGCAGCTCCAATACAGGGCTTCTAGCCAAAAACATTCAGTACTTC.

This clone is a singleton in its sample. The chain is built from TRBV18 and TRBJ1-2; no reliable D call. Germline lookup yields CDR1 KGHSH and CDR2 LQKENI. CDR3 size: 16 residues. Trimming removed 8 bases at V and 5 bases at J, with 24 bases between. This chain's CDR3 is CASREGLGQTGYGYTF. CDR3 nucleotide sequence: TGTGCCAGCCGAGAGGGTCTGGGCCAGACGGGGTATGGCTACACCTTC.

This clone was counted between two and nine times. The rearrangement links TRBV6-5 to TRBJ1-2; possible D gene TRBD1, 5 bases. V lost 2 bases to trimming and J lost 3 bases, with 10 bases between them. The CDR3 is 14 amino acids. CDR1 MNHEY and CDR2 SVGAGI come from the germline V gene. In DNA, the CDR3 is TGTGCCAGCAGTTACGGGGGGTCGGACTATGGCTACACCTTC. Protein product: CASSYGGSDYGYTF.

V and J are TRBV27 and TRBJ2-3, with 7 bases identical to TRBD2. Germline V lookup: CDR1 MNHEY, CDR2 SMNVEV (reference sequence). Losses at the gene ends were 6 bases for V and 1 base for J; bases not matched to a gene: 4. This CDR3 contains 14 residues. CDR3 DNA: TGTGCCAGCAGGTCGGCGGGAGGCACAGATACGCAGTATTTT. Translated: CASRSAGGTDTQYF.

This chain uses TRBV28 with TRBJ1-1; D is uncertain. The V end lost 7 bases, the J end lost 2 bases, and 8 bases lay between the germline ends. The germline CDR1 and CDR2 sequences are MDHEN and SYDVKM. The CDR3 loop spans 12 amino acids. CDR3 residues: CASIGLNTEAFF. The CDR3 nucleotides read TGTGCCAGCATAGGTCTTAACACTGAAGCTTTCTTT.

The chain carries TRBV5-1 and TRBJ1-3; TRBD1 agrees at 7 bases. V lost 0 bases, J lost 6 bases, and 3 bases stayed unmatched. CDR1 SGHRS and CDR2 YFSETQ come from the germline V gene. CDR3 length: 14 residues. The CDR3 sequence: CASSLGQGTNTIYF. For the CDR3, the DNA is TGCGCCAGCAGCTTGGGACAGGGCACAAACACCATATATTTT.